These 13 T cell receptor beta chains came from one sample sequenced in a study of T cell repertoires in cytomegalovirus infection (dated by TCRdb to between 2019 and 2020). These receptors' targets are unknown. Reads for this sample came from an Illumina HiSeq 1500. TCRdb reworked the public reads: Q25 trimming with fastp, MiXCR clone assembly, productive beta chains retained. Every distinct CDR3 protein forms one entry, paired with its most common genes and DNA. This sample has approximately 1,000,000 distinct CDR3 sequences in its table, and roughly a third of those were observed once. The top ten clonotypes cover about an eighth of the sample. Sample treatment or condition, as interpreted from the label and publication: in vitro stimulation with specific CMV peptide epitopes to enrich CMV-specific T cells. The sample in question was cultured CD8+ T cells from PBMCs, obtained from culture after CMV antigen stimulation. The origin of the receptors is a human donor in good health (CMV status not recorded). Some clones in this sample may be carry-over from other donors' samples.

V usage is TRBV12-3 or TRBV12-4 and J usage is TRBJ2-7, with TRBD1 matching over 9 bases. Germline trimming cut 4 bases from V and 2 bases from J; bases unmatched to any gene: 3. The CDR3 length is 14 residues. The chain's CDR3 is CASSWTGETYEQYF. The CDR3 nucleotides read TGTGCCAGCAGTTGGACAGGGGAGACCTACGAGCAGTACTTC.

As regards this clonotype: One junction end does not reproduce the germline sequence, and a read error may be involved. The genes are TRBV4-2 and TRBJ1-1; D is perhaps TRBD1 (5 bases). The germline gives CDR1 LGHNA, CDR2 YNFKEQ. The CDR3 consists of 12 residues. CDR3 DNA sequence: TGTGTCAGCAGCCGCGGGACGTTGGGAGCTTTCTTT. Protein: CVSSRGTLGAFF.

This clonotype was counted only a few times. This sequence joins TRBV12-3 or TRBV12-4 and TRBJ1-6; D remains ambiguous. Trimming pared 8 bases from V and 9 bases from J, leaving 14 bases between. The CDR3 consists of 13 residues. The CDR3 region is CASGRDSGSPLHF. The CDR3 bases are TGTGCCAGCGGGAGGGATTCGGGTTCACCCCTCCACTTT.

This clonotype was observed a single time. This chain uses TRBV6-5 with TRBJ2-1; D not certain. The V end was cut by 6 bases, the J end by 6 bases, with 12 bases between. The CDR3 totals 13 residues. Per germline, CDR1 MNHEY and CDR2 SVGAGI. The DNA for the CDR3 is TGTGCCAGCAGCGTTGGGGAAATCAATGAGCAGTTCTTC. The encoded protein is CASSVGEINEQFF.

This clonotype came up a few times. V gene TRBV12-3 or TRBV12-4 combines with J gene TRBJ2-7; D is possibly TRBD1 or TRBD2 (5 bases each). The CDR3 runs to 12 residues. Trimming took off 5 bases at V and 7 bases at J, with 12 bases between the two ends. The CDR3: CASSQGPGEQYV. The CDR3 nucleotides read TGTGCCAGCAGTCAGGGCCCGGGGGAGCAGTACGTC.

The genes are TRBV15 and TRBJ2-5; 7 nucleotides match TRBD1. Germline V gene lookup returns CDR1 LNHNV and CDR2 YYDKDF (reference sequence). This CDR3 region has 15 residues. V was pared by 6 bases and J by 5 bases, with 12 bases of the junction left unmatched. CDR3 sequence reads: CATSQDRGLGETQYF. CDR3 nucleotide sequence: TGTGCCACCAGTCAAGATAGGGGGCTGGGGGAGACCCAGTACTTC.

CDR3 protein: CASSPWTASNQPQHF. The CDR3 DNA reads TGTGCCAGCAGTCCCTGGACAGCTAGCAATCAGCCCCAGCATTTT. The chain uses TRBV27 and TRBJ1-5, with D maybe TRBD1 (6 bases). V was shortened by 5 bases and J by 0 bases, with 11 bases between the two germline ends. The CDR3 runs to 15 residues. Germline V gene sequence: CDR1 MNHEY, CDR2 SMNVEV (reference sequence).

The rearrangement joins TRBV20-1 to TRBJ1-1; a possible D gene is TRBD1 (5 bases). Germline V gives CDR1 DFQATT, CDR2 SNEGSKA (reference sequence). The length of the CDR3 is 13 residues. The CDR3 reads CSRHGAMNTEAFF. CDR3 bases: TGCAGCCGACACGGGGCCATGAACACTGAAGCTTTCTTT.

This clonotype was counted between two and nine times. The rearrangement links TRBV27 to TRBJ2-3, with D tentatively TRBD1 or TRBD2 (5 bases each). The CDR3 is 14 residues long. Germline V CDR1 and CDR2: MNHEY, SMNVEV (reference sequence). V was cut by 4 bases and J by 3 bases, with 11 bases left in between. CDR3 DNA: TGTGCCAGCAGTTATGAGGGGCCAACAGATACGCAGTATTTT. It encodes CASSYEGPTDTQYF.

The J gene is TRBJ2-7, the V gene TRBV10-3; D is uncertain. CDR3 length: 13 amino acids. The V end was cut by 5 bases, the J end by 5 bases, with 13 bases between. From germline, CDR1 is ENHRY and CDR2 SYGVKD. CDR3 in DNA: TGTGCCATCAGTACTCAATCCCAGCACGAGCAGTACTTC. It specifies CAISTQSQHEQYF.

The CDR3 reads CASTSRDNNLQPQHF. The CDR3 DNA reads TGTGCCAGCACATCACGGGACAACAATCTTCAGCCCCAGCATTTT. The V gene is TRBV2, the J gene TRBJ1-5; D possibly corresponds to TRBD1 (6 bases). This CDR3 is 15 amino acids long. Germline V gene sequence: CDR1 SNHLY, CDR2 FYNNEI. The V and J ends lost 7 bases and 6 bases respectively, with 19 bases between them.

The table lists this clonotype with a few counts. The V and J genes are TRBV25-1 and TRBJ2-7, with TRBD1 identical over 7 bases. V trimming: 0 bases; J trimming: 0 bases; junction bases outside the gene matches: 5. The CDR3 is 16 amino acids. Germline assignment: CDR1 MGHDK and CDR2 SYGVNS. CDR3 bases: TGTGCCAGCAGTGAATATGAACAGGGGAGCTCCTACGAGCAGTACGTC. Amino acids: CASSEYEQGSSYEQYV.

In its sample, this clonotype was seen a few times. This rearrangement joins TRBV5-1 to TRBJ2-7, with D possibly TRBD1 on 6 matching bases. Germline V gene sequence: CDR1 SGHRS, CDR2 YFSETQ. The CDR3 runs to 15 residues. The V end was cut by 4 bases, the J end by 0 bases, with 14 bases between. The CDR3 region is CASSQELDSSYEQYF. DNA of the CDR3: TGCGCCAGCAGCCAAGAATTGGACAGCTCCTACGAGCAGTACTTC.